Below, 24 T cell receptor beta chains from the same sample are listed, as sequenced in a study of cytomegalovirus exposure and HLA in healthy donors. Primers for the PCR totalled 60 Vbeta and 13 Jbeta. Some clones are missing from TCRdb's copy, which holds only in-frame ones; the method was immunoSEQ multiplex PCR. The sample has fewer than 150,000 clones, about 80% seen once. The sample comprised PBMCs. These receptor sequences come from a female donor in good health and CMV-seropositive.

The CDR3 DNA is TGTGCCAGCAGCTCCGGGACAGCGGTCTATGGCTACACCTTC. This sequence encodes CASSSGTAVYGYTF. This chain links TRBV7-9 with TRBJ1-2, with TRBD1 identical over 7 bases. CDR1 SEHNR and CDR2 FQNEAQ come from the germline V gene (reference sequence). Trimming removed 4 bases from V and 4 bases from J; junction bases left unmatched: 6. This CDR3 comprises 14 residues. Based on the CDR3 plus reference TRBV7-9 and TRBJ1-2, the full variable domain is DTGVSQNPRHKITKRGQNVTFRCDPISEHNRLYWYRQTLGQGPEFLTYFQNEAQLEKSRLLSDRFSAERPKGSFSTLEIQRTEQGDSAMYLCASSSGTAVYGYTFGSGTRLTVV.

This chain links TRBV4-3 with TRBJ1-2; the match to TRBD1 covers 7 bases. CDR1 is LGHNA, CDR2 YSLEER, per germline. V trimming: 4 bases; J trimming: 2 bases; junction bases outside the gene matches: 10. The length of the CDR3 is 16 residues. The CDR3 reads CASSPHTGAGNYGYTF. CDR3 in DNA: TGCGCCAGCAGCCCCCACACAGGGGCCGGGAACTATGGCTACACCTTC.

The chain couples TRBV7-2 to TRBJ2-7; 11 nucleotides line up with TRBD2. V was clipped by 2 bases and J by 2 bases; unmatched bases: 2. CDR1 is SGHTA, CDR2 FQGNSA, per germline. The CDR3 has 15 residues. The CDR3 DNA reads TGTGCCAGCAGCTTACTAGCGGGGGGTCCCTACGAGCAGTACTTC. Translating gives CASSLLAGGPYEQYF.

V usage is TRBV27 and J usage is TRBJ2-5, with D possibly matching TRBD1 (6 bases). Germline-derived CDR1 and CDR2 are MNHEY and SMNVEV (reference sequence). V lost 2 bases, J lost 3 bases, and 10 bases lay in between. The CDR3 spans 14 residues. CDR3 sequence: CASSLTGIEETQYF. CDR3 sequence (DNA): TGTGCCAGCAGTTTAACAGGGATTGAAGAGACCCAGTACTTC.

The chain carries TRBV5-4 and TRBJ2-2; 8 bases line up with TRBD2. Per germline, CDR1 SGHNT and CDR2 YYREEE (reference sequence). V dropped 0 bases and J dropped 4; count of bases not matched to a gene: 8. The CDR3 runs to 17 residues. The CDR3 spells CASSLDRAGALTGELFF. CDR3 nucleotides: TGTGCCAGCAGCTTGGATCGAGCGGGGGCCCTCACCGGGGAGCTGTTTTTT.

This clone was seen more than once but under ten times. This chain uses TRBV9 with TRBJ2-1, with a tentative D call TRBD2 (5 bases). Looked up from germline, CDR1 is SGDLS and CDR2 is YYNGEE. This CDR3 has 19 amino acids. The germline V and J ends were trimmed by 0 bases and 9 bases, with 28 bases remaining between them. The CDR3 bases are TGTGCCAGCAGCGTAGCTAACGGGGAGTTCCCTCGAATGTTCGGTGAGCAGTTCTTC. Its protein product is CASSVANGEFPRMFGEQFF.

J is TRBJ1-5 and V is TRBV5-4; weak D call: TRBD1 (5 bases). With 0 bases removed from V and 2 bases from J, the gap between germline ends came to 21 bases. Germline CDR1 reads SGHNT; CDR2 reads YYREEE (reference sequence). The CDR3 consists of 19 residues. CDR3 amino acids: CASSLGGVRTPEGNQPQHF. CDR3 nucleotide sequence: TGTGCCAGCAGCTTGGGGGGGGTGAGGACTCCTGAAGGCAATCAGCCCCAGCATTTT.

The chain is built from TRBV5-5 and TRBJ1-2; 9 positions match TRBD1. The CDR3 length is 14 residues. CDR1 and CDR2 from the germline V gene are SGHKS and YYEKEE (reference sequence). V shed 6 bases, J shed 8 bases, and the junction held 11 bases outside the gene matches. For the CDR3, the DNA is TGTGCCAGCACCCCAAACAGGGGGCCAGTGGGCTACACCTTC. Protein: CASTPNRGPVGYTF.

The chain employs TRBV5-1 and TRBJ2-7; TRBD2 agrees at 11 bases. Trimming removed 0 bases from V and 7 bases from J; junction bases left unmatched: 6. Per germline, CDR1 SGHRS and CDR2 YFSETQ. This CDR3 region has 15 residues. The CDR3 DNA sequence: TGCGCCAGCAGCTTGGGGTTTAGCGGGAGGGGTGAGCAGTACTTC. Protein sequence: CASSLGFSGRGEQYF.

The V and J genes are TRBV7-9 and TRBJ2-3; possible D gene TRBD2, 6 bases. The V gene lost 2 bases and the J gene lost 2 bases, with 8 bases spanning the gap. The CDR3 contains 14 residues. Germline V CDR1 and CDR2: SEHNR, FQNEAQ (reference sequence). The CDR3 loop reads CASSLRDFTDTQYF. CDR3 nucleotides: TGTGCCAGCAGCTTAAGGGACTTCACAGATACGCAGTATTTT.

The genes are TRBV18 and TRBJ1-4; D gene ambiguous. CDR3 length: 14 amino acids. The ends were cut back, 3 bases at V and 5 bases at J, with 10 bases in the middle. Germline V gives CDR1 KGHSH, CDR2 LQKENI. For the CDR3, the DNA is TGTGCCAGCTCACCCATCCCAGGAAATGAAAAACTGTTTTTT. Translation: CASSPIPGNEKLFF.

The chain has TRBV6-6 and TRBJ2-7; D call uncertain. V dropped 6 bases and J dropped 3 bases, with 9 bases sitting between them. This CDR3 has 12 amino acids. Germline CDR1 and CDR2: MNHNY and SVGAGI (reference sequence). CDR3 nucleotide sequence: TGTGCCAGCAGCTTAAGAGGCTACGAGCAGTACTTC. Its translation is CASSLRGYEQYF.

This chain links TRBV7-3 with TRBJ2-7; D is possibly TRBD2 (6 bases). Germline V lookup: CDR1 SGHTA, CDR2 FQGTGA. V dropped 2 bases and J dropped 5 bases, with 10 bases sitting between them. The CDR3 totals 13 residues. The CDR3 DNA sequence: TGTGCCAGCAGCTTAGTTGGGGGGAACGAGCAGTACTTC. Protein product: CASSLVGGNEQYF.

The sample holds one count of this clone. The V and J genes are TRBV19 and TRBJ1-2; D unclear. The ends were cut back, 9 bases at V and 5 bases at J, with 13 bases in the middle. The CDR3 consists of 12 residues. The germline gives CDR1 LNHDA, CDR2 SQIVND (reference sequence). In DNA form, the CDR3 reads TGTGCCAGCCGGCCAGGAGGATATGGCTACACCTTC. The encoded protein is CASRPGGYGYTF.

The V gene is TRBV14, the J gene TRBJ2-2; 7 bases line up with TRBD1. Per germline, CDR1 SGHDN and CDR2 FVKESK. CDR3 length: 16 amino acids. Trimming at V came to 2 bases and at J to 2 bases, leaving 5 bases not matched to a gene. CDR3 in DNA: TGTGCCAGCAGCCAAAGGGGGACAGTTAACACCGGGGAGCTGTTTTTT. It yields the protein CASSQRGTVNTGELFF.

The rearrangement links TRBV5-1 to TRBJ1-6; no firm D call. Trimming shortened V by 1 base and J by 8 bases, and 10 bases separated the two germline ends. The CDR3 totals 14 residues. The germline V gene has CDR1 SGHRS and CDR2 YFSETQ. This CDR3 is CASSLFSVDSPLHF. CDR3 coding DNA: TGCGCCAGCAGCTTGTTTTCGGTTGATTCACCCCTCCACTTT.

This clone was seen only a few times. The V and J genes are TRBV2 and TRBJ1-1, with TRBD1 as a possible D gene (5 bases). From germline, CDR1 is SNHLY and CDR2 FYNNEI. Trimming pared 5 bases from V and 11 bases from J, leaving 15 bases between. The CDR3 runs to 12 residues. The CDR3 spells CASSPQGSLAFF. In nucleotides, the CDR3 is TGTGCCAGCAGTCCCCAGGGTAGTTTGGCTTTCTTT.

As to this clone: Relative to the germline gene, one junction end is altered; a read error may explain this. Distinct nucleotide sequences in the sample also encode this CDR3. The CDR3 DNA reads TGCGCCAGTCGGAGGGGTGACATTCAGTACTTC. Encoded protein: CASRRGDIQYF. This chain joins TRBV27 and TRBJ2-4, with TRBD2 as a possible D gene (6 bases). Germline CDR1 reads MNHEY; CDR2 reads SMNVEV (reference sequence). The CDR3 runs to 11 residues.

The chain employs TRBV10-3 and TRBJ2-3, with TRBD1 matching over 7 bases. With 10 bases clipped from V and 0 bases from J, the junction kept 13 bases outside the gene matches. The CDR3 loop spans 16 amino acids. The germline V gene encodes CDR1 ENHRY and CDR2 SYGVKD. The CDR3 DNA sequence: TGTGCCAGCGCATTAGGGGGCGGAGCTAGCACAGATACGCAGTATTTT. Translated: CASALGGGASTDTQYF.

The V gene is TRBV9, the J gene TRBJ2-1; 12 bases align to TRBD2. The germline gives CDR1 SGDLS, CDR2 YYNGEE. Trimming removed 0 bases from V and 3 bases from J; junction bases left unmatched: 7. This CDR3 is built from 18 residues. Written as DNA, the CDR3 is TGTGCCAGCAGCGTAGGCGCGCCTAGCGGGGGGGTCTACAATGAGCAGTTCTTC. Translation gives CASSVGAPSGGVYNEQFF.

This clone has more than one count but fewer than ten. The genes are TRBV2 and TRBJ1-5; D gene ambiguous. Germline CDR1 reads SNHLY; CDR2 reads FYNNEI. The CDR3 is 15 residues long. V was shortened by 7 bases and J by 6 bases, with 19 bases between the two germline ends. CDR3 DNA: TGTGCCAGCACGGGAGGGTCGGGGTTGGGTCAGCCCCAGCATTTT. Encoded protein: CASTGGSGLGQPQHF.

This clone was observed once. The rearrangement links TRBV5-1 to TRBJ1-1, with TRBD1 identical over 7 bases. Germline assignment: CDR1 SGHRS and CDR2 YFSETQ. The CDR3 is 14 residues long. The V and J ends lost 0 bases and 5 bases, in that order; junction bases with no gene match: 4. The CDR3 sequence: CASSLGQGVTEAFF. DNA for the CDR3: TGCGCCAGCAGCTTGGGGCAGGGGGTTACTGAAGCTTTCTTT.

V and J are TRBV28 and TRBJ1-4; no reliable D call. This CDR3 comprises 10 residues. CDR1 is MDHEN, CDR2 SYDVKM, per germline. Trimming removed 10 bases at V and 6 bases at J, with 6 bases between. The CDR3 reads CATGDEKLFF. The CDR3 bases are TGTGCCACCGGGGATGAAAAACTGTTTTTT.

This clone occurred once. This sequence joins TRBV5-1 and TRBJ2-3, with 12 positions matching TRBD2. Germline loops: CDR1 SGHRS, CDR2 YFSETQ. With V trimmed by 0 bases and J by 4 bases, 9 bases remained unmatched. The CDR3 is 18 residues long. CDR3 nucleotide sequence: TGCGCCAGCAGCTTGGGTACTAGCGGGGGGCGGGGGCCAGATACGCAGTATTTT. Translated, it gives CASSLGTSGGRGPDTQYF.